This entry lists 21 T cell receptor beta chains sequenced from one sample in a study of blood T cell repertoires in COVID-19. The data were produced by immunoSEQ multiplex PCR, yet TCRdb's version contains in-frame clones alone and is incomplete. Altogether roughly 180,000 clones are present, around 85% being singletons, with the ten largest covering 6.5% to 7.5%. The specimen sequenced was peripheral blood. The receptor set was obtained from a man at least 80 years old with COVID-19, enrolled during active disease.

The V gene is TRBV7-9, the J gene TRBJ2-6; 10 positions match TRBD1. The V segment lost 4 bases and the J segment 0 bases; nucleotides outside the gene matches: 9. Germline CDR1 is SEHNR and CDR2 is FQNEAQ (reference sequence). The CDR3 consists of 19 residues. CDR3 loop: CASSSFSGTGDSGANVLTF. CDR3 DNA: TGTGCCAGCAGCTCATTTTCCGGGACAGGGGACTCTGGGGCCAACGTCCTGACTTTC.

This chain joins TRBV4-1 and TRBJ2-3, with a tentative D call TRBD2 (6 bases). Germline values: CDR1 MGHRA, CDR2 YSYEKL. The ends were cut back, 4 bases at V and 0 bases at J, with 11 bases in the middle. The CDR3 has 15 residues. CDR3 DNA sequence: TGCGCCAGCAGCCGGAGCGGGTCTAGCACAGATACGCAGTATTTT. The encoded protein is CASSRSGSSTDTQYF.

J is TRBJ2-5 and V is TRBV9, with 9 bases aligning to TRBD1. Germline loops: CDR1 SGDLS, CDR2 YYNGEE. This CDR3 is built from 16 residues. V lost 0 bases to trimming and J lost 5 bases; unmatched junction nucleotides: 8. CDR3 bases: TGTGCCAGCAGCGTAGCTGCGACAGGGGGTCTCGAGACCCAGTACTTC. Its protein is CASSVAATGGLETQYF. The entire variable domain, with the rest obtained from reference TRBV9 and TRBJ2-5, is as follows: DSGVTQTPKHLITATGQRVTLRCSPRSGDLSVYWYQQSLDQGLQFLIQYYNGEERAKGNILERFSAQQFPDLHSELNLSSLELGDSALYFCASSVAATGGLETQYFGPGTRLLVL.

The DNA of the CDR3 is TGTGCCAGCAGTAATCGGGCGGGTAGGTTGAGCACTGAAGCTTTCTTT. It is translated as CASSNRAGRLSTEAFF. The gene calls are TRBV28 and TRBJ1-1; D unclear. The CDR3 contains 16 residues. Germline values: CDR1 MDHEN, CDR2 SYDVKM. V lost 5 bases to trimming and J lost 4 bases, with 20 bases between them.

The chain has TRBV3-1 (or the pseudogene TRBV3-2) and TRBJ2-1; 13 bases match TRBD2. J gave up 9 bases and V 2 bases, and 7 bases lay outside the gene matches. This CDR3 is built from 16 residues. Germline CDR1 reads LGHDT; CDR2 reads YNNKEL (reference sequence). CDR3 residues: CASSQPRLAGGAEQFF. The CDR3 DNA follows: TGTGCCAGCAGCCAACCTCGACTAGCGGGGGGTGCTGAGCAGTTCTTC.

The chain carries TRBV5-1 and TRBJ1-1; D gene unclear. The CDR3 is 14 residues long. V was trimmed by 0 bases and J by 3 bases, leaving 9 bases between them. Germline assignment: CDR1 SGHRS and CDR2 YFSETQ. In DNA form, the CDR3 reads TGCGCCAGCAGCTTGGCGGCCAGCGACACTGAAGCTTTCTTT. It encodes CASSLAASDTEAFF.

CDR3 in DNA: TGTGCCAGCAGTCTCGACAGATTGAACACTGAAGCTTTCTTT. Translating it yields CASSLDRLNTEAFF. The V and J genes are TRBV6-5 and TRBJ1-1, with D tentatively TRBD1 (5 bases). V lost 5 bases and J lost 0, with 10 bases in between. The CDR3 is 14 amino acids. CDR1 MNHEY and CDR2 SVGAGI come from the germline V gene.

Only a few counts were recorded for this clone. J is TRBJ1-5 and V is TRBV2, with 8 bases lining up with TRBD1. CDR3 length: 14 amino acids. The V and J ends lost 5 bases and 2 bases, in that order; junction bases with no gene match: 2. Looked up from germline, CDR1 is SNHLY and CDR2 is FYNNEI. As DNA, the CDR3 is TGTGCCAGCAGTCAACAGGGGGGCAATCAGCCCCAGCATTTT. This codes for CASSQQGGNQPQHF.

About this clone itself: Other DNA sequences from this sample encode an identical CDR3 as well. The V and J genes are TRBV6-5 and TRBJ1-5; TRBD1 matches 7 bases. V lost 6 bases and J lost 0; bases outside the gene matches: 5. The CDR3 is 15 amino acids. Germline V gene sequence: CDR1 MNHEY, CDR2 SVGAGI. The CDR3 DNA reads TGTGCCAGCAGGCAGGGACAGTATAGCAATCAGCCCCAGCATTTT. Its protein is CASRQGQYSNQPQHF.

With regard to this clone: At one end the junction does not follow the germline gene, possibly because of a read error. V is TRBV6-5 and J is TRBJ2-2; TRBD1 matches at 8 bases. The germline V gene encodes CDR1 MNHEY and CDR2 SVGAGI. CDR3 length: 15 amino acids. The CDR3 sequence is CASSQGASKTGELFF. CDR3 sequence (DNA): TGTGCCAGCAGCCAGGGGGCATCGAAGACCGGGGAGCTGTTTTTT.

This chain connects TRBV6-5 to TRBJ1-1, with a weak D call TRBD1 (6 bases). CDR1 is MNHEY and CDR2 is SVGAGI in the germline V gene. CDR3 length: 14 residues. Deletions cut 6 bases from V and 7 bases from J, with 18 bases between. CDR3 DNA sequence: TGTGCCAGCAGGAAGCCGACAGGTAATTATGAAGCTTTCTTT. This translates into CASRKPTGNYEAFF.

CDR3 DNA sequence: TGTGCCAGCAGCTTGGGGGGCGTCCGGCGGGGAACTGAAGCTTTCTTT. It specifies CASSLGGVRRGTEAFF. The chain joins TRBV5-6 to TRBJ1-1, with D possibly TRBD1 on 5 matching bases. There are 16 residues in the CDR3. The V and J ends lost 0 bases and 5 bases respectively, with 17 bases between them. CDR1 and CDR2 from the germline V gene are SGHDT and YYEEEE.

The chain carries TRBV5-1 and TRBJ2-5; 8 positions agree with TRBD1. Germline trimming cut 3 bases from V and 1 base from J; bases unmatched to any gene: 2. CDR3 size: 14 residues. Germline assignment: CDR1 SGHRS and CDR2 YFSETQ. The CDR3 sequence is CASSSGQVQETQYF. In DNA form, the CDR3 reads TGCGCCAGCAGCTCGGGACAGGTCCAAGAGACCCAGTACTTC.

The J gene is TRBJ2-1, the V gene TRBV7-3; 10 nucleotides agree with TRBD1. J was trimmed by 4 bases and V by 5 bases; bases with no gene match: 5. Looked up from germline, CDR1 is SGHTA and CDR2 is FQGTGA. This CDR3 has 15 residues. In DNA form, the CDR3 reads TGTGCCAGCAGCACCGACAGGGGGCCTTACAATGAGCAGTTCTTC. Protein sequence: CASSTDRGPYNEQFF.

This clone turned up a few times. V usage is TRBV4-2 and J usage is TRBJ2-1; 10 bases agree with TRBD2. The V gene end was trimmed by 3 bases and the J gene end by 5 bases; junction bases not matched to a gene: 7. Germline-derived CDR1 and CDR2 are LGHNA and YNFKEQ. The length of the CDR3 is 16 residues. CDR3 nucleotide sequence: TGTGCCAGCAGCCAGGCGGTAGGACTAGCGGACAATGAGCAGTTCTTC. Protein product: CASSQAVGLADNEQFF.

The V call is TRBV6-5, the J call TRBJ1-3, with D hard to call. The V gene lost 0 bases and the J gene lost 0 bases, with 9 bases spanning the gap. The CDR3 loop spans 16 amino acids. Germline CDR1 and CDR2: MNHEY and SVGAGI. The CDR3 loop reads CASSYSSRSSGNTIYF. CDR3 nucleotides: TGTGCCAGCAGTTACTCGAGTCGGAGCTCTGGAAACACCATATATTTT.

A single count supports this clone. V and J are TRBV5-4 and TRBJ2-7; 9 positions match TRBD1. CDR1 SGHNT and CDR2 YYREEE come from the germline V gene (reference sequence). The V segment lost 2 bases and the J segment 4 bases; nucleotides outside the gene matches: 4. This CDR3 is 14 amino acids long. The CDR3 DNA reads as TGTGCCAGCAGCTTAACCGGGACAGGGTACGAGCAGTACTTC. Its translation: CASSLTGTGYEQYF.

This chain links TRBV15 with TRBJ2-3, with TRBD1 matching over 8 bases. Germline trimming cut 5 bases from V and 6 bases from J; bases unmatched to any gene: 10. CDR3 length: 15 residues. Germline loops: CDR1 LNHNV, CDR2 YYDKDF (reference sequence). The CDR3 reads CATSPWTGLGDTQYF. CDR3 DNA: TGTGCCACCAGCCCATGGACAGGGTTGGGGGATACGCAGTATTTT.

The genes are TRBV6-6 and TRBJ1-3; 10 bases are shared with TRBD1. V was clipped by 5 bases and J by 1 base; unmatched bases: 5. From germline, CDR1 is MNHNY and CDR2 SVGAGI (reference sequence). The CDR3 runs 16 residues. The CDR3 reads CASSRTGGISGNTIYF. The CDR3 nucleotides are TGTGCCAGCAGTCGGACAGGGGGAATTTCTGGAAACACCATATATTTT.

The DNA of the CDR3 is TGTGCCAGCAGCCACGGACAGGGACGAGATACGCAGTATTTT. Protein product: CASSHGQGRDTQYF. This chain connects TRBV4-2 to TRBJ2-3, with 8 bases lining up with TRBD1. Germline V gene lookup returns CDR1 LGHNA and CDR2 YNFKEQ. V dropped 3 bases and J dropped 5; count of bases not matched to a gene: 4. CDR3 length: 14 residues.

This chain links TRBV18 with TRBJ1-5, with TRBD1 matching 7 bases. The junction had 5 bases not matched to a gene; V was cut back by 3 bases and J by 0 bases. The CDR3 runs 16 residues. Germline CDR1 reads KGHSH; CDR2 reads LQKENI. The CDR3 DNA follows: TGTGCCAGCTCACCGCAGGGGGTGAATAGCAATCAGCCCCAGCATTTT. Protein: CASSPQGVNSNQPQHF.